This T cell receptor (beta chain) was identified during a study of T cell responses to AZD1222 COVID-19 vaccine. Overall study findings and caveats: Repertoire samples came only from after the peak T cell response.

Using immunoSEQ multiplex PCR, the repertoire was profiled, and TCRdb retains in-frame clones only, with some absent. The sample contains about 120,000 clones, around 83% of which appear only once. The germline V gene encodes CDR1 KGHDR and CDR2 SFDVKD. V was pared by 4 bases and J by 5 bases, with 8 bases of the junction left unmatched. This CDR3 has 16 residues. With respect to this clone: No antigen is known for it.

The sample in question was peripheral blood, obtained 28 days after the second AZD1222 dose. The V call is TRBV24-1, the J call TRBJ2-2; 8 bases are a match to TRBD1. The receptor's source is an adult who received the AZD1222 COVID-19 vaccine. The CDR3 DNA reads TGTGCCACCAGTGACCCGGCAGGGGGCGAGACCGGGGAGCTGTTTTTT. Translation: CATSDPAGGETGELFF.